This passage covers 23 T cell receptor beta chains from one sample sequenced in a study of OX40 agonist ivuxolimab in advanced cancers. Assay: immunoSEQ multiplex PCR; the TCRdb copy retains only in-frame clones and omits some. The repertoire holds about 110,000 clones, with around 93% as singletons. The input for sequencing was CD4+ or CD8+ T cells sorted from blood, taken in a trial of the OX40 agonist ivuxolimab. All receptors derive from an adult with an advanced solid tumor such as melanoma, head and neck, liver or kidney cancer.

The chain combines TRBV6-6 with TRBJ2-6; D is possibly TRBD1 (6 bases). Germline CDR1 MNHNY, CDR2 SVGAGI (reference sequence). This CDR3 is 14 amino acids long. Between the trimmed V and J ends, which lost 6 bases and 1 base, there was a span of 7 bases. The CDR3, as DNA: TGTGCCAGCAGCGGGACATCTGGGGCCAACGTCCTGACTTTC. It encodes CASSGTSGANVLTF.

The chain recombines TRBV29-1 with TRBJ1-2; D unresolved. From germline, CDR1 is SQVTM and CDR2 ANQGSEA. V lost 3 bases, J lost 7 bases, and 15 bases lay in between. This CDR3 comprises 13 residues. The CDR3 coding sequence is TGCAGCGTTGATAGTCCATCCGCGGGTGGCTACACCTTC. It encodes CSVDSPSAGGYTF.

This chain uses TRBV19 with TRBJ2-7; TRBD1 matches 9 bases. From germline, CDR1 is LNHDA and CDR2 SQIVND (reference sequence). The CDR3 runs to 14 residues. V dropped 8 bases and J dropped 3; count of bases not matched to a gene: 8. The CDR3 sequence is CASSPGQGLYEQYF. For the CDR3, the DNA is TGTGCCAGTTCCCCGGGACAGGGACTCTACGAGCAGTACTTC.

V and J are TRBV11-2 and TRBJ1-5; D not resolved. The CDR3 is 15 residues long. V dropped 1 base and J dropped 1 base, with 8 bases sitting between them. Germline lookup yields CDR1 SGHAT and CDR2 FQNNGV. DNA of the CDR3: TGTGCCAGCAGCTTAGGACGGCTAAGCAATCAGCCCCAGCATTTT. It translates to CASSLGRLSNQPQHF.

The V call is TRBV6-1, the J call TRBJ2-5; tentative D call: TRBD1 (5 bases). V gave up 6 bases and J gave up 5 bases, with 13 bases separating them. The length of the CDR3 is 13 residues. The germline CDR1 and CDR2 sequences are MNHNS and SASEGT. Here the CDR3 reads CASRNPSGETQYF. The CDR3 DNA sequence: TGTGCCAGCAGAAACCCCTCAGGGGAGACCCAGTACTTC.

This chain uses TRBV14 with TRBJ1-1, with D hard to call. Germline V gene sequence: CDR1 SGHDN, CDR2 FVKESK. The germline V and J ends were trimmed by 4 bases and 3 bases, with 9 bases remaining between them. CDR3 size: 13 residues. This chain's CDR3 is CASSLERDTEAFF. The CDR3 region has the DNA TGTGCCAGCAGCCTAGAAAGGGACACTGAAGCTTTCTTT.

The chain joins TRBV5-1 to TRBJ1-5; the match to TRBD1 covers 7 bases. Germline V lookup: CDR1 SGHRS, CDR2 YFSETQ. The CDR3 loop spans 14 amino acids. The V gene end was trimmed by 4 bases and the J gene end by 3 bases; junction bases not matched to a gene: 4. CDR3 sequence (DNA): TGCGCCAGCAGCAAGACAGGGTTCAATCAGCCCCAGCATTTT. It codes for CASSKTGFNQPQHF. Based on the CDR3 plus reference TRBV5-1 and TRBJ1-5, the full variable domain is KAGVTQTPRYLIKTRGQQVTLSCSPISGHRSVSWYQQTPGQGLQFLFEYFSETQRNKGNFPGRFSGRQFSNSRSEMNVSTLELGDSALYLCASSKTGFNQPQHFGDGTRLSIL.

The V and J genes are TRBV19 and TRBJ1-5; D remains ambiguous. Germline V gene data show CDR1 as LNHDA and CDR2 as SQIVND (reference sequence). This CDR3 is 16 amino acids long. Trimming took 1 base from V and 1 from J, leaving 11 bases between them. The CDR3 region is CASSIGALGSNQPQHF. The CDR3 coding sequence is TGTGCCAGTAGTATAGGTGCCCTAGGGAGCAATCAGCCCCAGCATTTT.

Notes on this clone: This sample also contains other DNA sequences that code for the same CDR3. The chain couples TRBV6-6 to TRBJ1-5; tentative D call: TRBD1 (5 bases). Trimming stripped 2 bases from V and 4 bases from J, with 6 bases between. The germline V gene has CDR1 MNHNY and CDR2 SVGAGI (reference sequence). The CDR3 totals 13 residues. The CDR3 loop is CASSYDSNQPQHF. The CDR3 nucleotides are TGTGCCAGCAGTTACGACAGTAATCAGCCCCAGCATTTT.

The chain couples TRBV5-1 to TRBJ1-2, with TRBD1 as a possible D gene (6 bases). The CDR3 consists of 13 residues. CDR1 SGHRS and CDR2 YFSETQ come from the germline V gene. Deletions cut 3 bases from V and 8 bases from J, with 14 bases between. The CDR3 DNA reads as TGCGCCAGCAGCTCCCAGGGGACAAGCGGCTACACCTTC. The encoded protein is CASSSQGTSGYTF.

The V and J genes are TRBV5-1 and TRBJ1-4, with a weak D call TRBD1 (5 bases). This CDR3 is built from 15 residues. Germline V lookup: CDR1 SGHRS, CDR2 YFSETQ. V lost 2 bases and J lost 7, with 15 bases in between. CDR3 sequence: CASSFLGLGTEKLFF. The CDR3 DNA follows: TGCGCCAGCAGCTTCCTTGGCCTGGGGACTGAAAAACTGTTTTTT.

This clone was picked up one time. This sequence joins TRBV27 and TRBJ1-3; 7 nucleotides line up with TRBD1. The V gene end was trimmed by 4 bases and the J gene end by 9 bases; junction bases not matched to a gene: 6. This CDR3 is built from 13 residues. Germline V gives CDR1 MNHEY, CDR2 SMNVEV (reference sequence). CDR3 sequence (DNA): TGTGCCAGCAGTTCAGGGACAGCCGGCACCATATATTTT. Translating gives CASSSGTAGTIYF.

The gene calls are TRBV10-3 and TRBJ2-5; 10 nucleotides line up with TRBD2. This CDR3 is 17 amino acids long. V lost 1 base, J lost 4 bases, and 9 bases stayed unmatched. Germline V lookup: CDR1 ENHRY, CDR2 SYGVKD. CDR3 nucleotides: TGTGCCATCAGTGAGTTTGCGTCTAGCGGGGGAGGAGAGACCCAGTACTTC. Translated, it gives CAISEFASSGGGETQYF.

The chain carries TRBV9 and TRBJ2-3; D uncertain. V lost 4 bases and J 2 bases, leaving 11 bases between the germline ends. The CDR3 runs 14 residues. Germline CDR1 is SGDLS and CDR2 is YYNGEE. CDR3 residues: CASSTRPSTDTQYF. The CDR3 DNA reads as TGTGCCAGCAGCACCCGGCCCTCCACAGATACGCAGTATTTT.

The CDR3, as DNA: TGTGCCAGCTCACTCCAGGGTGTTGACTATGGCTACACCTTC. Its protein is CASSLQGVDYGYTF. This chain links TRBV18 with TRBJ1-2; maybe TRBD1 (5 bases). V was trimmed by 4 bases and J by 3 bases, leaving 12 bases between them. The CDR3 has 14 amino acids. Per germline, CDR1 KGHSH and CDR2 LQKENI. The full variable domain, in which reference TRBV18 and TRBJ1-2 provide the parts outside the CDR3, is NAGVMQNPRHLVRRRGQEARLRCSPMKGHSHVYWYRQLPEEGLKFMVYLQKENIIDESGMPKERFSAEFPKEGPSILRIQQVVRGDSAAYFCASSLQGVDYGYTFGSGTRLTVV.

V is TRBV5-4 and J is TRBJ2-3; 10 nucleotides agree with TRBD1. The V gene's germline CDR1 is SGHNT and CDR2 YYREEE (reference sequence). The CDR3 has 15 amino acids. The V gene end was trimmed by 2 bases and the J gene end by 6 bases; junction bases not matched to a gene: 6. The DNA of the CDR3 is TGTGCCAGCAGCTTAGTGACAGGGGGCGTCGATACGCAGTATTTT. This translates into CASSLVTGGVDTQYF.

This clone was counted once. The chain recombines TRBV20-1 with TRBJ2-3; tentatively, D is TRBD2 (6 bases). Germline V lookup: CDR1 DFQATT, CDR2 SNEGSKA (reference sequence). Trimming removed 1 base at V and 10 bases at J, with 9 bases between. The CDR3 length is 11 residues. The CDR3 DNA reads as TGCAGTGCTAGAGGGGGGGAGGCGCAGTATTTT. Translation gives CSARGGEAQYF.

The chain uses TRBV4-2 and TRBJ2-1; 7 bases fit TRBD2. V lost 0 bases and J lost 5; bases outside the gene matches: 4. The CDR3 contains 15 residues. Looked up from germline, CDR1 is LGHNA and CDR2 is YNFKEQ. The CDR3 nucleotides are TGTGCCAGCAGCCAAGAGGGCGGGAGAGACAATGAGCAGTTCTTC. It translates to CASSQEGGRDNEQFF.

This sequence joins TRBV11-2 and TRBJ2-1; D might be TRBD2 (5 bases). CDR3 size: 16 residues. V dropped 5 bases and J dropped 0 bases, with 14 bases sitting between them. CDR1 is SGHAT, CDR2 FQNNGV, per germline. The CDR3 DNA reads TGTGCCAGCAGCCCGCGACGGGATAGCTCCTACAATGAGCAGTTCTTC. Protein product: CASSPRRDSSYNEQFF.

The genes are TRBV14 and TRBJ1-4; unclear D gene. V was cut by 1 base and J by 7 bases, with 13 bases left in between. The CDR3 contains 15 residues. Germline V gene data show CDR1 as SGHDN and CDR2 as FVKESK. The CDR3 sequence is CASSQGVSLREKLFF. CDR3 in DNA: TGTGCCAGCAGCCAAGGCGTATCACTTCGTGAAAAACTGTTTTTT.

The rearrangement uses TRBV10-3 and TRBJ1-5; 11 positions match TRBD1. V lost 11 bases and J lost 4; bases outside the gene matches: 4. The CDR3 consists of 13 residues. The germline gives CDR1 ENHRY, CDR2 SYGVKD. CDR3 DNA: TGTGCCGCCGGGACAGGGGGAAATCAGCCCCAGCATTTT. It encodes CAAGTGGNQPQHF.

The chain recombines TRBV28 with TRBJ1-2, with TRBD1 as a possible D gene (5 bases). Germline V gives CDR1 MDHEN, CDR2 SYDVKM. Trimming took off 7 bases at V and 4 bases at J, with 16 bases between the two ends. CDR3 length: 14 amino acids. CDR3 DNA: TGTGCCAGCACCCCAGGGACCGCCACCTATGGCTACACCTTC. As protein: CASTPGTATYGYTF.

The chain couples TRBV5-1 to TRBJ2-6; D is unclear. The length of the CDR3 is 14 residues. The germline V and J ends were trimmed by 6 bases and 4 bases, with 11 bases remaining between them. The germline V gene encodes CDR1 SGHRS and CDR2 YFSETQ. CDR3: CASTRTQGANVLTF. DNA of the CDR3: TGCGCCAGCACCCGGACCCAGGGGGCCAACGTCCTGACTTTC.